The 23 T cell receptor beta chains below were found in one sample sequenced in a study of tumor-infiltrating lymphocytes in oesophageal squamous cell carcinoma. Each CDR3 protein is one row after TCRdb ran MiXCR on the PCR reads. The sample lists almost 20,000 distinct CDR3 sequences; under 40% were seen once. Input material: blood. These receptors all come from a male donor with esophageal squamous cell carcinoma.

This clonotype was detected once. This is likely a read error, given that the CDR3 carries no conserved phenylalanine or tryptophan at its end. The DNA is omitted, as the CDR3 cannot be located on it reliably, and the CDR3 follows TCRdb's listing. The chain is built from TRBV6-6 and TRBJ2-6; whether TRBD1, the table's D call, matches the DNA was not checked. The CDR3 is 15 amino acids long, termini counted. Germline loops: CDR1 MNHNY, CDR2 SVGAGI (reference sequence). CDR3: CASSYSGYNEQFFGA.

This clonotype is deemed medium-sized. This sequence joins TRBV7-9 and TRBJ2-1; D not resolved. The CDR3 is 16 amino acids. Deletions cut 5 bases from V and 0 bases from J, with 14 bases between. CDR1 and CDR2 (germline): SEHNR, FQNEAQ (reference sequence). CDR3 nucleotide sequence: TGTGCCAGCAGCCCCTCAATCCTGAGCTCCTACAATGAGCAGTTCTTC. It specifies CASSPSILSSYNEQFF.

CDR3 region: CASGRSGSSYNEQFF. The CDR3, as DNA: TGTGCTAGTGGTCGCAGCGGGAGCTCCTACAATGAGCAGTTCTTC. V gene TRBV12-5 combines with J gene TRBJ2-1; 8 nucleotides line up with TRBD2. Germline V gene sequence: CDR1 LGHNT, CDR2 FRNRAP. V was pared by 5 bases and J by 0 bases, with 3 bases of the junction left unmatched. This CDR3 comprises 15 residues. Supplemented by reference TRBV12-5 and TRBJ2-1, the full variable domain reads DARVTQTPRHKVTEMGQEVTMRCQPILGHNTVFWYRQTMMQGLELLAYFRNRAPLDDSGMPKDRFSAEMPDATLATLKIQPSEPRDSAVYFCASGRSGSSYNEQFFGPGTRLTVL.

This clonotype is deemed medium-sized (0.01 to 0.1%). The rearrangement links TRBV7-9 to TRBJ2-1, with D uncertain. The CDR3 sequence is 12 residues long. Trimming took off 3 bases at V and 10 bases at J, with 10 bases between the two ends. CDR1 is SEHNR, CDR2 FQNEAQ, per germline (reference sequence). CDR3 nucleotide sequence: TGTGCCAGCAGCTTGGTTTATGTGGAGCAGTTCTTC. Residues: CASSLVYVEQFF.

This clonotype is classed as medium-sized. This sequence joins TRBV12-3 or TRBV12-4 and TRBJ2-3; TRBD2 matches 11 bases. V was clipped by 6 bases and J by 4 bases; unmatched bases: 9. This CDR3 comprises 16 residues. The CDR3 DNA is TGTGCCAGCAGCGGATCCGGGACTAGCGGTTCAGATACGCAGTATTTT. Translation gives CASSGSGTSGSDTQYF.

This clonotype was observed a few times. The genes are TRBV7-6 and TRBJ2-7; possible D gene TRBD2, 6 bases. The CDR3 covers 14 residues. The V end was cut by 3 bases, the J end by 0 bases, with 9 bases between. CDR1 SGHVS and CDR2 FNYEAQ come from the germline V gene. CDR3 loop: CASSFGGISYEQYF. The CDR3 nucleotides are TGTGCCAGCAGCTTTGGGGGGATCTCCTACGAGCAGTACTTC.

The rearrangement joins TRBV19 to TRBJ1-3; D call uncertain. The CDR3 spans 13 residues. Per the germline V gene, CDR1 is LNHDA and CDR2 is SQIVND (reference sequence). Trimming shortened V by 5 bases and J by 8 bases, and 13 bases separated the two germline ends. The CDR3 protein is CASSGSRWDTIYF. CDR3 bases: TGTGCCAGTAGTGGATCGAGATGGGACACCATATATTTT.

The J gene is TRBJ2-1, the V gene TRBV24-1; D not certain. The CDR3 has 15 residues. Trimming removed 0 bases at V and 3 bases at J, with 8 bases between. Germline CDR1 KGHDR, CDR2 SFDVKD. CDR3 DNA: TGTGCCACCAGTGATTTGGGGCCGAACTACAATGAGCAGTTCTTC. Its translation is CATSDLGPNYNEQFF.

Details on this clonotype: Since a much larger clone is just one base distant, this may be a read error. This CDR3 is missing its conserved last phenylalanine or tryptophan, likely due to a read error. The genes are TRBV18 and TRBJ2-5; 9 bases are shared with TRBD2. The V gene end was trimmed by 0 bases and the J gene end by 5 bases; junction bases not matched to a gene: 7. The germline V gene has CDR1 KGHSH and CDR2 LQKENI. This CDR3 region has 16 residues. CDR3 DNA: TGTGCCAGCTCACCACCCAGGGCTAGCGGGGCGGAGACCCAGTACTTA. This sequence encodes CASSPPRASGAETQYL.

Judged by abundance, this clonotype is medium-sized. The chain uses TRBV27 and TRBJ2-5, with 7 bases identical to TRBD1. This CDR3 spans 15 amino acids. Germline lookup yields CDR1 MNHEY and CDR2 SMNVEV (reference sequence). Germline trimming cut 5 bases from V and 1 base from J; bases unmatched to any gene: 7. Here the CDR3 reads CASSRRDSPQETQYF. The CDR3 DNA sequence: TGTGCCAGCAGTCGCCGGGACAGTCCCCAAGAGACCCAGTACTTC.

In its sample, this clonotype is medium-sized. This chain connects TRBV7-3 to TRBJ2-7; D could derive from TRBD1 or TRBD2 (7 bases each). Trimming took off 2 bases at V and 0 bases at J, with 11 bases between the two ends. Germline assignment: CDR1 SGHTA and CDR2 FQGTGA. The CDR3 has 15 residues. In DNA form, the CDR3 reads TGTGCCAGCAGCTTAGGGGGGGACAGCTCCTACGAGCAGTACTTC. Protein sequence: CASSLGGDSSYEQYF.

As for this clonotype: Germline and junction disagree at one end, which may indicate a read error. The CDR3 region is CASSFGFSYNEQYF. DNA for the CDR3: TGTGCCAGCAGCTTCGGATTCTCCTACAATGAGCAGTATTTC. The V gene is TRBV7-2, the J gene TRBJ2-3; D gene ambiguous. Germline loops: CDR1 SGHTA, CDR2 FQGNSA. This CDR3 comprises 14 residues.

At least ten counts were recorded for this clonotype. The CDR3 DNA sequence: TGCGCTAGCTCCCCGACAGGGACCTACGAGCAGTACTTC. It specifies CASSPTGTYEQYF. This sequence joins TRBV5-1 and TRBJ2-7; 7 positions match TRBD1. Germline V gene lookup returns CDR1 SGHRS and CDR2 YFSETQ. CDR3 length: 13 residues. The variable domain in full, with the rest retrieved from reference TRBV5-1 and TRBJ2-7, is KAGVTQTPRYLIKTRGQQVTLSCSPISGHRSVSWYQQTPGQGLQFLFEYFSETQRNKGNFPGRFSGRQFSNSRSEMNVSTLELGDSALYLCASSPTGTYEQYFGPGTRLTVT.

This clonotype was seen more than once but under ten times. The CDR3 does not end in the conserved phenylalanine or tryptophan, so this is likely a read error. The DNA is left out, because the CDR3 cannot be placed on it with certainty; the CDR3 is given as TCRdb lists it. The chain links TRBV6-1 to TRBJ2-1; the listed D gene, TRBD1, was not tested against the DNA. CDR1 is MNHNS, CDR2 SASEGT, per germline. The CDR3 contains 16 residues when both ends are counted. CDR3 in amino acids: CASSDDRGRYGYTFGS.

This clonotype came up many times. The chain combines TRBV5-1 with TRBJ2-7; D may be TRBD2 (7 bases). The CDR3 extends over 14 amino acids. Germline values: CDR1 SGHRS, CDR2 YFSETQ. V lost 3 bases and J 4 bases, leaving 14 bases between the germline ends. DNA of the CDR3: TGCGCCAGCAGCTCTAGCGGAGGGGGGTACGAGCAGTACTTC. Amino acids: CASSSSGGGYEQYF.

V usage is TRBV5-5 and J usage is TRBJ2-1; maybe TRBD1 (6 bases). The ends were cut back, 3 bases at V and 2 bases at J, with 9 bases in the middle. Looked up from germline, CDR1 is SGHKS and CDR2 is YYEKEE (reference sequence). This CDR3 spans 14 amino acids. CDR3: CASSSGETYNEQFF. The CDR3, as DNA: TGTGCCAGCAGCTCAGGGGAGACCTACAATGAGCAGTTCTTC.

This clonotype was seen only a few times. The chain is built from TRBV7-2 and TRBJ2-7; D remains unclear. The DNA end favors TRBJ2-1, so the J call may be wrong. This CDR3 has 13 residues. Looked up from germline, CDR1 is SGHTA and CDR2 is FQGNSA. The CDR3 region has the DNA TGTGCCAGCAGCTTAGACCAGATGGGTGAGCAGTTCTTC. This codes for CASSLDQMGEQFF.

V is TRBV11-2 and J is TRBJ2-1; 7 bases fit TRBD2. J was trimmed by 9 bases and V by 2 bases; bases with no gene match: 22. From germline, CDR1 is SGHAT and CDR2 FQNNGV. The CDR3 totals 19 residues. The CDR3 DNA is TGTGCCAGCAGCTTAAGAGAGGTTCTAAGGGGCGGGAGTGAGGGTGAGCAGTTCTTC. Protein sequence: CASSLREVLRGGSEGEQFF. Full variable domain (outside the CDR3, taken from reference TRBV11-2 and TRBJ2-1): EAGVAQSPRYKIIEKRQSVAFWCNPISGHATLYWYQQILGQGPKLLIQFQNNGVVDDSQLPKDRFSAERLKGVDSTLKIQPAKLEDSAVYLCASSLREVLRGGSEGEQFFGPGTRLTVL.

This clonotype came up once. The CDR3 DNA reads as TGTGCCAGCAGCCGAGGCTCGGGAGCCGGGGAGCTGTTTTTT. Residues: CASSRGSGAGELFF. This chain links TRBV7-9 with TRBJ1-1; tentatively, D is TRBD2 (6 bases). The end of the DNA aligns better with TRBJ2-2, so the J call may be wrong. CDR3 length: 14 amino acids. Germline V CDR1 and CDR2: SEHNR, FQNEAQ (reference sequence).

V gene TRBV4-2 combines with J gene TRBJ2-7; 7 bases align to TRBD2. CDR1 and CDR2 (germline): LGHNA, YNFKEQ. After removal of 0 bases from V and 2 bases from J, the junction contained 7 bases not matched to a gene. The CDR3 totals 16 residues. As DNA, the CDR3 is TGTGCCAGCAGCCAAGATACGGGGGGAGTCGCCTACGAGCAGTACTTC. It translates to CASSQDTGGVAYEQYF.

This chain uses TRBV7-6 with TRBJ2-1; D unresolved. The ends were cut back, 0 bases at V and 7 bases at J, with 13 bases in the middle. This CDR3 contains 15 residues. Germline CDR1 and CDR2: SGHVS and FNYEAQ. This CDR3 is CASSLAPGSYNEQFF. The CDR3 nucleotides read TGTGCCAGCAGCTTAGCGCCAGGTAGCTATAATGAGCAGTTCTTC. The variable domain in full, with the rest retrieved from reference TRBV7-6 and TRBJ2-1, is GAGVSQSPRYKVTKRGQDVALRCDPISGHVSLYWYRQALGQGPEFLTYFNYEAQQDKSGLPNDRFSAERPEGSISTLTIQRTEQRDSAMYRCASSLAPGSYNEQFFGPGTRLTVL.

This clonotype is medium-sized within its sample. The J gene is TRBJ2-5, the V gene TRBV7-6, with a weak D call TRBD2 (5 bases). Germline CDR1 reads SGHVS; CDR2 reads FNYEAQ. The CDR3 extends over 15 amino acids. V was shortened by 5 bases and J by 2 bases, with 15 bases between the two germline ends. The CDR3 DNA follows: TGTGCCAGCAGCCCCCAGGCAGGAGGTCAAGAGACCCAGTACTTC. Protein sequence: CASSPQAGGQETQYF.

Many counts were recorded for this clonotype. The CDR3 here is CASSIRTGVYSPLHF. The CDR3, as DNA: TGTGCCAGCAGTATCCGGACAGGGGTATACTCACCCCTCCACTTT. The chain couples TRBV28 to TRBJ1-6; the match to TRBD1 covers 9 bases. The V gene end was trimmed by 5 bases and the J gene end by 10 bases; junction bases not matched to a gene: 9. Germline V lookup: CDR1 MDHEN, CDR2 SYDVKM. The CDR3 totals 15 residues. Complete variable domain (other parts from reference TRBV28 and TRBJ1-6): DVKVTQSSRYLVKRTGEKVFLECVQDMDHENMFWYRQDPGLGLRLIYFSYDVKMKEKGDIPEGYSVSREKKERFSLILESASTNQTSMYLCASSIRTGVYSPLHFGNGTRLTVT.